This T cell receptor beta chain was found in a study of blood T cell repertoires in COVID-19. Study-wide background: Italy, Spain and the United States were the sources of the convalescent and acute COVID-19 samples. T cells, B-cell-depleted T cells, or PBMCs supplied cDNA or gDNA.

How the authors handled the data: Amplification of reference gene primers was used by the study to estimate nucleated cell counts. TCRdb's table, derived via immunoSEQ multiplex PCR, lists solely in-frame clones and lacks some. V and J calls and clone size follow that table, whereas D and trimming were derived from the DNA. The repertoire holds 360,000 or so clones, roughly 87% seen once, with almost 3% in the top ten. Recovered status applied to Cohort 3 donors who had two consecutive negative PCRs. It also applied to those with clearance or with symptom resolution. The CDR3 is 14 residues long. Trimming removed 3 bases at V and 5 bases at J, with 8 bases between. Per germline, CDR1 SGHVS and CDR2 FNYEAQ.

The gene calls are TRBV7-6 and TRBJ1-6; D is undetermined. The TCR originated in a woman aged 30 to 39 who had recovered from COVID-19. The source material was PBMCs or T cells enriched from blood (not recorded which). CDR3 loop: CASSFLQDNSPLHF. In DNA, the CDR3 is TGTGCCAGCAGCTTTCTCCAGGATAATTCACCCCTCCACTTT.